The 26 T cell receptor beta chains reported below all come from one sample, sequenced in a study of glioma-infiltrating T cells. TCR alpha and beta CDR3 regions were amplified from RNA using iRepertoire nested multiplex PCR. TCRdb redid the calling of the multiplex PCR reads with MiXCR, one entry per CDR3 protein. This table holds around 120,000 distinct CDR3 sequences, approximately 24% found once. The sequenced sample consisted of glioma tissue, nonneoplastic brain tissue, or PBMCs (not recorded which). These receptors originate from a human donor with low-grade glioma or glioblastoma, undergoing nonglioma brain surgery, or in good health (not recorded which).

This clonotype was picked up many times. The V and J genes are TRBV25-1 and TRBJ2-3; D tentatively reads TRBD1 or TRBD2 (5 bases each). From germline, CDR1 is MGHDK and CDR2 SYGVNS. Trimming pared 3 bases from V and 1 base from J, leaving 17 bases between. CDR3 length: 17 amino acids. This chain's CDR3 is CASSEGRWGQGTDTQYF. The CDR3 DNA reads TGTGCCAGCAGTGAGGGACGGTGGGGCCAGGGCACAGATACGCAGTATTTT.

In its sample, this clonotype was seen a few times. The CDR3: CASGTNQETQYF. CDR3 bases: TGTGCCAGCGGTACCAATCAAGAGACCCAGTACTTC. The chain uses TRBV18 and TRBJ2-5; no firm D call. Trimming removed 8 bases at V and 2 bases at J, with 9 bases between. The CDR3 loop spans 12 amino acids. Germline V gene sequence: CDR1 KGHSH, CDR2 LQKENI. The variable domain in full, with the rest retrieved from reference TRBV18 and TRBJ2-5, is NAGVMQNPRHLVRRRGQEARLRCSPMKGHSHVYWYRQLPEEGLKFMVYLQKENIIDESGMPKERFSAEFPKEGPSILRIQQVVRGDSAAYFCASGTNQETQYFGPGTRLLVL.

This clonotype was seen only a few times. The chain carries TRBV7-3 and TRBJ1-3, with unresolved D. The germline V gene encodes CDR1 SGHTA and CDR2 FQGTGA. The CDR3 is made up of 13 amino acids. With 5 bases removed from V and 4 bases from J, the gap between germline ends came to 9 bases. The CDR3 DNA is TGTGCCAGCAGCCCGACACAGGGAAACACCATATATTTT. The encoded protein is CASSPTQGNTIYF.

This clonotype has ten or more counts. The chain recombines TRBV20-1 with TRBJ1-1; D is undetermined. The CDR3 has 13 amino acids. V shed 5 bases and J shed 1 base, with 11 bases lying between them. Per germline, CDR1 DFQATT and CDR2 SNEGSKA (reference sequence). The CDR3 sequence: CSAGRPPNTEAFF. As DNA, the CDR3 is TGCAGTGCTGGACGGCCGCCGAACACTGAAGCTTTCTTT.

The table lists this clonotype with a few counts. V and J are TRBV28 and TRBJ2-3; D is perhaps TRBD2 (6 bases). This CDR3 spans 15 amino acids. Germline V gene lookup returns CDR1 MDHEN and CDR2 SYDVKM. The V and J ends lost 7 bases and 4 bases respectively, with 18 bases between them. CDR3 DNA sequence: TGTGCCAGCAAAAGTTCGCGGGGAGGACCAGATACGCAGTATTTT. Encoded protein: CASKSSRGGPDTQYF. Complete variable domain (other parts from reference TRBV28 and TRBJ2-3): DVKVTQSSRYLVKRTGEKVFLECVQDMDHENMFWYRQDPGLGLRLIYFSYDVKMKEKGDIPEGYSVSREKKERFSLILESASTNQTSMYLCASKSSRGGPDTQYFGPGTRLTVL.

This clonotype was counted between two and nine times. The chain couples TRBV6-1 to TRBJ1-1, with 8 positions matching TRBD1. The CDR3 loop spans 13 amino acids. V trimming: 8 bases; J trimming: 0 bases; junction bases outside the gene matches: 2. Germline values: CDR1 MNHNS, CDR2 SASEGT. The DNA for the CDR3 is TGTGCCAGCGGACAGGGAGTGAACACTGAAGCTTTCTTT. Translation: CASGQGVNTEAFF.

V is TRBV7-9 and J is TRBJ1-1; TRBD1 agrees at 7 bases. This CDR3 region has 12 residues. The ends lost 5 bases at V and 9 bases at J; junction bases unmatched: 6. CDR1 and CDR2 from the germline V gene are SEHNR and FQNEAQ (reference sequence). This CDR3 is CASSQGGGKAFF. In DNA form, the CDR3 reads TGTGCCAGCAGCCAAGGAGGGGGCAAAGCTTTCTTT.

This chain joins TRBV12-3 or TRBV12-4 and TRBJ1-2, with D perhaps TRBD1 (5 bases). Trimming removed 6 bases at V and 4 bases at J, with 18 bases between. This CDR3 is 15 amino acids long. The CDR3 loop reads CASSGSRGPRYGYTF. The CDR3 DNA follows: TGTGCCAGCAGCGGATCGAGGGGCCCTCGCTATGGCTACACCTTC.

This clonotype was observed many times. The chain combines TRBV6-2 or TRBV6-3 with TRBJ1-1; D might be TRBD1 (5 bases). This CDR3 is 14 amino acids long. In germline, CDR1 is MNHEY, CDR2 SVGEGT. Trimming took off 0 bases at V and 11 bases at J, with 16 bases between the two ends. CDR3 nucleotides: TGTGCCAGCAGTTACTCGGATATCGGGACGAGGGCTTTCTTT. Translation: CASSYSDIGTRAFF.

The J gene is TRBJ1-1, the V gene TRBV19, with D perhaps matching TRBD1 (6 bases). The CDR3 covers 14 residues. Trimming shortened V by 1 base and J by 4 bases, and 10 bases separated the two germline ends. From germline, CDR1 is LNHDA and CDR2 SQIVND (reference sequence). The CDR3 sequence is CASSIGAGVTEAFF. CDR3 nucleotide sequence: TGTGCCAGTAGTATAGGGGCAGGGGTCACTGAAGCTTTCTTT.

This clonotype came up a few times. The chain is built from TRBV28 and TRBJ2-3, with no clear D. CDR1 MDHEN and CDR2 SYDVKM come from the germline V gene. This CDR3 is 13 amino acids long. The V end was cut by 7 bases, the J end by 2 bases, with 10 bases between. The CDR3 loop is CASTGSFTDTQYF. The CDR3 nucleotides read TGTGCCAGCACCGGGTCCTTCACAGATACGCAGTATTTT.

The rearrangement uses TRBV24-1 and TRBJ1-5; D is unresolved. The V gene's germline CDR1 is KGHDR and CDR2 SFDVKD. The V gene lost 0 bases and the J gene lost 7 bases, with 9 bases spanning the gap. The CDR3 spans 14 residues. CDR3 sequence (DNA): TGTGCCACCAGTGATTTGTCGACGGGCCAGCCCCAGCATTTT. As protein: CATSDLSTGQPQHF.

The chain links TRBV7-9 to TRBJ2-1; D unclear. The V end was cut by 1 base, the J end by 8 bases, with 6 bases between. The CDR3 runs 12 residues. The V gene's germline CDR1 is SEHNR and CDR2 FQNEAQ (reference sequence). CDR3 in DNA: TGTGCCAGCAGCTTAGTTTCGGATGAGCAGTTCTTC. Amino acid sequence: CASSLVSDEQFF.

On this clonotype itself: A much larger clone lies a single base off, so this may be a read error. The gene calls are TRBV18 and TRBJ2-7; D perhaps matches TRBD1 (6 bases). Trimming took off 1 base at V and 4 bases at J, with 11 bases between the two ends. CDR3 length: 14 residues. The V gene's germline CDR1 is KGHSH and CDR2 LQKENI. The CDR3 nucleotides read TGTGCCAGCTCACCACACCCGGACAGTTACGAGCAGTACGTC. It specifies CASSPHPDSYEQYV.

The chain combines TRBV14 with TRBJ2-5; tentative D call: TRBD2 (5 bases). The CDR3 covers 15 residues. V was pared by 1 base and J by 9 bases, with 18 bases between. Germline V gene lookup returns CDR1 SGHDN and CDR2 FVKESK. CDR3 region: CASSQVRSRLEAQYF. Here the CDR3 DNA reads TGTGCCAGCAGCCAAGTTCGTAGTCGGCTGGAGGCCCAGTACTTC. The full variable domain, its missing parts supplied by reference TRBV14 and TRBJ2-5, is EAGVTQFPSHSVIEKGQTVTLRCDPISGHDNLYWYRRVMGKEIKFLLHFVKESKQDESGMPNNRFLAERTGGTYSTLKVQPAELEDSGVYFCASSQVRSRLEAQYFGPGTRLLVL.

About this clonotype itself: A much larger clone is a single base away; this may be a read error. The chain links TRBV7-2 to TRBJ2-5, with 8 bases identical to TRBD2. CDR1 and CDR2 (germline): SGHTA, FQGNSA. The CDR3 length is 14 residues. Trimming removed 7 bases from V and 1 base from J; junction bases left unmatched: 5. CDR3: CASNFGLAQETQYF. DNA for the CDR3: TGTGCCAGCAACTTCGGACTAGCCCAAGAGACCCAGTACTTC.

This clonotype occurred a few times. V and J are TRBV20-1 and TRBJ2-1; TRBD1 agrees at 9 bases. Germline loops: CDR1 DFQATT, CDR2 SNEGSKA (reference sequence). The CDR3 is 14 residues long. Trimming removed 3 bases from V and 9 bases from J; junction bases left unmatched: 9. The CDR3 coding sequence is TGCAGTGCTAGCGAGTACAGGGGGCCCAGTGAGCAGTTCTTC. Its translation: CSASEYRGPSEQFF.

This clonotype was seen ten or more times. V and J are TRBV3-1 and TRBJ1-6, with D tentatively TRBD1 (5 bases). Germline V gene sequence: CDR1 LGHDT, CDR2 YNNKEL (reference sequence). This CDR3 is built from 15 residues. V was trimmed by 4 bases and J by 1 base, leaving 8 bases between them. CDR3 nucleotide sequence: TGTGCCAGCAGCCCGCAGGGATCCTATAATTCACCCCTCCACTTT. Translated: CASSPQGSYNSPLHF.

This clonotype was recorded many times. The chain joins TRBV5-4 to TRBJ1-5; TRBD1 is a possible D gene (6 bases). The ends were cut back, 0 bases at V and 0 bases at J, with 10 bases in the middle. The CDR3 sequence is 16 residues long. Germline V gene data show CDR1 as SGHNT and CDR2 as YYREEE (reference sequence). In DNA form, the CDR3 reads TGTGCCAGCAGCTTGGGGGGGCGGGGTAGCAATCAGCCCCAGCATTTT. This translates into CASSLGGRGSNQPQHF.

The chain carries TRBV29-1 and TRBJ2-2; TRBD2 might be the D (6 bases). Trimming shortened V by 7 bases and J by 7 bases, and 22 bases separated the two germline ends. CDR3 length equals 15 residues. Germline V gene data show CDR1 as SQVTM and CDR2 as ANQGSEA. CDR3 sequence (DNA): TGCAGCGCTGGGGACTCTCAAGGTCGAGTCGGGGAGCTGTTTTTT. It is translated as CSAGDSQGRVGELFF.

This clonotype was recorded at least ten times. V is TRBV24-1 and J is TRBJ2-5; no clear D gene. The germline gives CDR1 KGHDR, CDR2 SFDVKD. Trimming cost V 4 bases and J 0 bases, with 5 bases left between them. The CDR3 covers 13 residues. CDR3: CATSERDQETQYF. Written as DNA, the CDR3 is TGTGCCACCAGTGAAAGGGACCAAGAGACCCAGTACTTC.

V usage is TRBV3-1 and J usage is TRBJ2-7; unclear D gene. Germline CDR1 is LGHDT and CDR2 is YNNKEL (reference sequence). The CDR3 is 13 residues long. V was shortened by 4 bases and J by 0 bases, with 7 bases between the two germline ends. The CDR3 DNA reads as TGTGCCAGCAGCCGTGGTAACTCCTACGAGCAGTACGTC. Translated: CASSRGNSYEQYV.

The chain uses TRBV20-1 and TRBJ1-5; perhaps TRBD1 as D (6 bases). The germline V and J ends were trimmed by 3 bases and 7 bases, with 13 bases remaining between them. This CDR3 is 13 amino acids long. Germline CDR1 DFQATT, CDR2 SNEGSKA (reference sequence). CDR3 DNA: TGCAGTGCTAGGGACCAAGGGGGGCAGCCCCAGCATTTT. It translates to CSARDQGGQPQHF.

This chain connects TRBV2 to TRBJ1-1; the D gene is possibly TRBD1 (5 bases). The CDR3 consists of 17 residues. Trimming cost V 2 bases and J 0 bases, with 16 bases left between them. The germline V gene has CDR1 SNHLY and CDR2 FYNNEI. CDR3 bases: TGTGCCAGCAGTGAACGAGACCTGGGACGGTTGAACACTGAAGCTTTCTTT. Translating it yields CASSERDLGRLNTEAFF.

In its sample, this clonotype was seen a few times. This rearrangement joins TRBV20-1 to TRBJ2-1; 9 bases are shared with TRBD2. V was pared by 2 bases and J by 6 bases, with 5 bases of the junction left unmatched. The CDR3 is 14 residues long. Germline CDR1 is DFQATT and CDR2 is SNEGSKA (reference sequence). CDR3 DNA: TGCAGTGCTAGATCCAGCGGGGGGACCAATGAGCAGTTCTTC. Translating gives CSARSSGGTNEQFF.

This clonotype has more than one count but fewer than ten. V is TRBV10-3 and J is TRBJ2-5; no definite D call. The V gene lost 0 bases and the J gene lost 0 bases, with 8 bases spanning the gap. This CDR3 contains 15 residues. Per germline, CDR1 ENHRY and CDR2 SYGVKD. This chain's CDR3 is CAISESSQDQETQYF. As DNA, the CDR3 is TGTGCCATCAGTGAGTCCAGCCAAGACCAAGAGACCCAGTACTTC.